These T cell receptor beta chains were read from a single sample in a study of regulatory T cells in long-lasting Graves disease. TCRdb itself ran the multiplex PCR reads through MiXCR, one entry per CDR3 protein. The table includes around 250,000 distinct CDR3 sequences, 18% detected once. Material: peripheral blood mononuclear cells (PBMCs), obtained at new diagnosis, from a patient treated with antithyroid drugs. Source of these receptors: a female donor with Graves disease. Both conserved end residues are part of each CDR3. Each record gives: J gene, D gene, clone size, V gene, CDR3 protein, CDR3 DNA. A D gene is named only where the DNA matches it firmly. Rows give clone size only sometimes, using once, few, many, or a class for an expanded clone.

j_call: TRBJ2-1; d_call: -; clone_size: many; v_call: TRBV12-3/TRBV12-4; cdr3_aa: CASSSRRTSSYNEQFF; cdr3_nt: TGTGCCAGCAGTTCACGACGGACAAGCTCCTACAATGAGCAGTTCTTC
j_call: TRBJ2-7; d_call: TRBD1; clone_size: many; v_call: TRBV10-3; cdr3_aa: CAISEPNRGSYEQYF; cdr3_nt: TGTGCCATCAGTGAGCCGAACAGGGGTTCCTACGAGCAGTACTTC
j_call: TRBJ2-1; d_call: TRBD2; clone_size: few; v_call: TRBV19; cdr3_aa: CASSVGLAHYNEQFF; cdr3_nt: TGTGCCAGTAGTGTGGGACTAGCGCACTACAATGAGCAGTTCTTC
j_call: TRBJ2-1; d_call: TRBD2; clone_size: few; v_call: TRBV7-9; cdr3_aa: CASSSHRAAGGNEQFF; cdr3_nt: TGTGCCAGCAGCTCTCACAGGGCAGCGGGAGGCAATGAGCAGTTCTTC
j_call: TRBJ2-7; d_call: TRBD2; clone_size: -; v_call: TRBV20-1; cdr3_aa: CSARDGASSGRAGYEQYF; cdr3_nt: TGCAGTGCTAGAGATGGGGCGTCTAGCGGGAGGGCCGGGTACGAGCAGTACTTC
j_call: TRBJ2-1; d_call: -; clone_size: many; v_call: TRBV7-9; cdr3_aa: CASSSKKEEQFF; cdr3_nt: TGTGCCAGCAGCTCGAAAAAGGAGGAGCAGTTCTTC
j_call: TRBJ2-1; d_call: TRBD2; clone_size: many; v_call: TRBV10-3; cdr3_aa: CAISDPPTSGNEQFF; cdr3_nt: TGTGCCATCAGTGACCCCCCGACTAGCGGCAATGAGCAGTTCTTC
j_call: TRBJ2-3; d_call: TRBD2; clone_size: many; v_call: TRBV12-3/TRBV12-4; cdr3_aa: CASSLSASGDTQYF; cdr3_nt: TGTGCCAGCAGTTTATCGGCTAGCGGCGATACGCAGTATTTT
j_call: TRBJ2-7; d_call: -; clone_size: few; v_call: TRBV5-4; cdr3_aa: CASSFPGAPYEQYF; cdr3_nt: TGTGCCAGCAGCTTCCCCGGGGCGCCCTACGAGCAGTACTTC
j_call: TRBJ2-1; d_call: -; clone_size: many; v_call: TRBV11-2; cdr3_aa: CASSFRTASYSSYNEQFF; cdr3_nt: TGTGCCAGCAGCTTCCGGACGGCTTCATACAGCTCCTACAATGAGCAGTTCTTC
j_call: TRBJ1-4; d_call: TRBD1; clone_size: many; v_call: TRBV10-3; cdr3_aa: CAIRDLNRGLNEKLFF; cdr3_nt: TGTGCCATCAGAGACCTAAACAGGGGGCTTAATGAAAAACTGTTTTTT
j_call: TRBJ2-3; d_call: TRBD2; clone_size: -; v_call: TRBV11-2; cdr3_aa: CASSQAGTSGRTDTQYF; cdr3_nt: TGTGCCAGCAGCCAAGCCGGGACTAGCGGGAGAACAGATACGCAGTATTTT
j_call: TRBJ2-1; d_call: -; clone_size: -; v_call: TRBV11-1; cdr3_aa: CATGGGAWSYNEQFF; cdr3_nt: TGTGCCACCGGAGGTGGGGCCTGGTCCTACAATGAGCAGTTCTTC
j_call: TRBJ2-1; d_call: -; clone_size: once; v_call: TRBV2; cdr3_aa: CASSGTREVIYNEQFF; cdr3_nt: TGTGCCAGCAGTGGGACCAGGGAGGTCATCTACAATGAGCAGTTCTTC
j_call: TRBJ2-7; d_call: -; clone_size: many; v_call: TRBV27; cdr3_aa: CAGCVDSFYEQYF; cdr3_nt: TGTGCCGGTTGTGTGGACTCCTTCTACGAGCAGTACTTC
j_call: TRBJ1-1; d_call: -; clone_size: many; v_call: TRBV3-1; cdr3_aa: CASSPGTWRTEAFF; cdr3_nt: TGTGCCAGCAGTCCCGGGACGTGGAGAACTGAAGCTTTCTTT
j_call: TRBJ2-2; d_call: -; clone_size: many; v_call: TRBV6-2/TRBV6-3; cdr3_aa: CASSSLRGFLKATGELFF; cdr3_nt: TGTGCCAGCAGTTCTCTACGAGGATTCCTAAAAGCCACCGGGGAGCTGTTTTTT
j_call: TRBJ1-4; d_call: TRBD1; clone_size: many; v_call: TRBV4-3; cdr3_aa: CASSPGQLTNEKLFF; cdr3_nt: TGCGCCAGCAGCCCGGGACAGCTCACTAATGAAAAACTGTTTTTT
j_call: TRBJ1-1; d_call: TRBD1; clone_size: -; v_call: TRBV19; cdr3_aa: CASSILGDRGTEAFF; cdr3_nt: TGTGCCAGTAGTATATTAGGGGACAGGGGCACTGAAGCTTTCTTT
j_call: TRBJ1-5; d_call: TRBD1; clone_size: many; v_call: TRBV3-1; cdr3_aa: CASSQDPQGANQPQHF; cdr3_nt: TGTGCCAGCAGCCAAGATCCACAGGGGGCCAATCAGCCCCAGCATTTT
j_call: TRBJ2-5; d_call: -; clone_size: -; v_call: TRBV10-3; cdr3_aa: CAISDDRETQYF; cdr3_nt: TGTGCCATCAGTGATGATCGGGAGACCCAGTACTTC
j_call: TRBJ2-3; d_call: -; clone_size: many; v_call: TRBV10-1; cdr3_aa: CASSKTAEQDTDTQYF; cdr3_nt: TGCGCCAGCAGCAAAACGGCCGAACAAGACACAGATACGCAGTATTTT
j_call: TRBJ2-1; d_call: -; clone_size: many; v_call: TRBV2; cdr3_aa: CASGTNEQFF; cdr3_nt: TGTGCCAGCGGAACAAATGAGCAGTTCTTC
j_call: TRBJ2-7; d_call: TRBD1; clone_size: -; v_call: TRBV9; cdr3_aa: CASSPTGTVLYEQYF; cdr3_nt: TGTGCCAGCAGCCCAACCGGGACAGTCCTCTACGAGCAGTACTTC
j_call: TRBJ1-1; d_call: TRBD1; clone_size: many; v_call: TRBV29-1; cdr3_aa: CSDTPGGAVNTEAFF; cdr3_nt: TGCAGCGATACTCCAGGGGGCGCGGTGAACACTGAAGCTTTCTTT
j_call: TRBJ1-1; d_call: -; clone_size: many; v_call: TRBV19; cdr3_aa: CASIRSMNTEAFF; cdr3_nt: TGTGCCAGTATCCGGTCCATGAACACTGAAGCTTTCTTT
j_call: TRBJ2-5; d_call: TRBD2; clone_size: many; v_call: TRBV9; cdr3_aa: CASSPDRGRTSGSVETQYF; cdr3_nt: TGTGCCAGCAGCCCAGACAGGGGGAGGACTAGCGGGAGTGTGGAGACCCAGTACTTC
j_call: TRBJ2-3; d_call: -; clone_size: many; v_call: TRBV5-5; cdr3_aa: CASSLWASPLDTQYF; cdr3_nt: TGTGCCAGCAGCTTGTGGGCATCCCCCTTGGATACGCAGTATTTT
j_call: TRBJ2-7; d_call: TRBD1; clone_size: -; v_call: TRBV7-2; cdr3_aa: CASSPRQGFEQYF; cdr3_nt: TGTGCCAGCAGCCCCCGACAGGGTTTCGAGCAGTACTTC
j_call: TRBJ1-2; d_call: -; clone_size: many; v_call: TRBV29-1; cdr3_aa: CSVGATGYYGYTF; cdr3_nt: TGCAGCGTTGGGGCGACAGGATACTATGGCTACACCTTC
j_call: TRBJ1-3; d_call: -; clone_size: many; v_call: TRBV7-9; cdr3_aa: CASSSPGGVERRNTIYF; cdr3_nt: TGTGCCAGCAGCTCCCCTGGGGGGGTTGAAAGAAGAAACACCATATATTTT
j_call: TRBJ2-6; d_call: TRBD1; clone_size: many; v_call: TRBV28; cdr3_aa: CASSVRDRALSGANVLTF; cdr3_nt: TGTGCCAGCAGTGTCCGGGACAGGGCTCTCTCTGGGGCCAACGTCCTGACTTTC
j_call: TRBJ1-1; d_call: -; clone_size: many; v_call: TRBV6-1; cdr3_aa: CASSEALGTEAFF; cdr3_nt: TGTGCCAGCAGTGAAGCGCTGGGCACTGAAGCTTTCTTT
j_call: TRBJ2-1; d_call: -; clone_size: few; v_call: TRBV29-1; cdr3_aa: CSVRGGELTYNEQFF; cdr3_nt: TGCAGCGTTAGGGGGGGGGAGTTGACCTACAATGAGCAGTTCTTC
j_call: TRBJ1-2; d_call: TRBD1; clone_size: once; v_call: TRBV24-1; cdr3_aa: CATSGSGTVYGYTF; cdr3_nt: TGTGCCACCAGTGGCTCCGGGACAGTCTATGGCTACACCTTC
j_call: TRBJ1-3; d_call: -; clone_size: many; v_call: TRBV18; cdr3_aa: CASSPQEGSGNTIYF; cdr3_nt: TGTGCCAGCTCACCACAAGAAGGCTCTGGAAACACCATATATTTT
j_call: TRBJ2-1; d_call: TRBD2; clone_size: many; v_call: TRBV6-1; cdr3_aa: CASSEGLAGEDEQFF; cdr3_nt: TGTGCCAGCAGTGAGGGACTAGCGGGAGAAGATGAGCAGTTCTTC
j_call: TRBJ2-3; d_call: -; clone_size: many; v_call: TRBV7-3; cdr3_aa: CASSSPRSSTDTQYF; cdr3_nt: TGTGCCAGCAGCTCCCCTCGATCTAGCACAGATACGCAGTATTTT
j_call: TRBJ2-7; d_call: TRBD1; clone_size: -; v_call: TRBV7-9; cdr3_aa: CASSRTGAFEQYF; cdr3_nt: TGTGCCAGCAGCAGGACAGGGGCCTTCGAGCAGTACTTC
j_call: TRBJ1-1; d_call: TRBD1; clone_size: -; v_call: TRBV7-6; cdr3_aa: CASSLTPGQLNTEAFF; cdr3_nt: TGTGCCAGCAGCTTAACACCGGGACAGCTGAACACTGAAGCTTTCTTT
j_call: TRBJ2-1; d_call: -; clone_size: few; v_call: TRBV6-5; cdr3_aa: CASSYPLGRSNSYNEQFF; cdr3_nt: TGTGCCAGCAGTTACCCCCTGGGGCGGAGTAACTCCTACAATGAGCAGTTCTTC
j_call: TRBJ1-2; d_call: -; clone_size: many; v_call: TRBV27; cdr3_aa: CASSSRVEGHYGYTF; cdr3_nt: TGTGCCAGCAGCTCGCGAGTAGAAGGTCACTATGGCTACACCTTC
j_call: TRBJ2-1; d_call: -; clone_size: few; v_call: TRBV6-8; cdr3_aa: CASSPRRGTYNEQFF; cdr3_nt: TGTGCCAGCAGTCCCCGTAGGGGGACTTACAATGAGCAGTTCTTC
j_call: TRBJ2-1; d_call: TRBD1; clone_size: many; v_call: TRBV15; cdr3_aa: CATSRDIRGQGYGEQFF; cdr3_nt: TGTGCCACCAGCAGAGATATTAGAGGACAGGGGTACGGTGAGCAGTTCTTC
j_call: TRBJ2-1; d_call: -; clone_size: many; v_call: TRBV18; cdr3_aa: CASSPLTTTRDEQFF; cdr3_nt: TGTGCCAGCTCACCGTTGACTACTACTCGGGATGAGCAGTTCTTC
j_call: TRBJ2-1; d_call: -; clone_size: many; v_call: TRBV7-9; cdr3_aa: CASSQEQGDEQFF; cdr3_nt: TGTGCCAGCAGCCAAGAGCAGGGCGATGAGCAGTTCTTC
j_call: TRBJ2-1; d_call: -; clone_size: few; v_call: TRBV19; cdr3_aa: CASSVLAYEQFF; cdr3_nt: TGTGCCAGTAGTGTTTTGGCGTATGAGCAGTTCTTC